What follows are 2 T cell receptor beta chains derived from one specimen sequenced in a study of T-cell reconstitution after alpha-beta-depleted transplantation in children. During its preparation, the TCRbeta library received unique molecular identifiers. One entry per CDR3 protein results from TCRdb running MiXCR on the PCR reads. Among 45,000 to 55,000 distinct CDR3 sequences listed, about 5.7% were seen once. This sample comprised PBMCs, mostly from graft donor cells, obtained 60 days after TCRalphabeta/CD19-depleted stem cell transplant. The receptors come from a female patient between 2 and 15 years old who had a stem cell transplant for aplastic anemia, so the T cells may come from the graft donor.

This clonotype occurred many times. This chain links TRBV20-1 with TRBJ1-1, with TRBD1 matching over 7 bases. There are 13 residues in the CDR3. The junction had 5 bases not matched to a gene; V was cut back by 3 bases and J by 4 bases. The germline CDR1 and CDR2 sequences are DFQATT and SNEGSKA (reference sequence). CDR3 nucleotide sequence: TGCAGTGCTAGCCGGACAGGAAGCACTGAAGCTTTCTTT. Translated, it gives CSASRTGSTEAFF.

This clonotype showed up just a few times. The genes are TRBV5-1 and TRBJ2-1; TRBD2 matches 7 bases. Germline V gives CDR1 SGHRS, CDR2 YFSETQ. V lost 4 bases to trimming and J lost 10 bases; unmatched junction nucleotides: 8. This CDR3 has 13 residues. The CDR3 DNA is TGCGCCAGCAGCCCCCAGACTAGCCTCGAGCAGTTCTTC. It yields the protein CASSPQTSLEQFF.